This TCR beta chain was identified in a study of blood T cell repertoires in COVID-19. Study summary: COVID-19 samples from acute and convalescent phases originated in the United States, Italy and Spain. PBMCs, B-cell-depleted T cells, or T cells were the source of the cDNA or gDNA that made up the material.

Participant-given clinical history determined each cohort assignment. The recovered donors of Cohort 3 showed two negative PCRs, clearance, or symptom resolution. TCRdb's table, derived via immunoSEQ multiplex PCR, lists solely in-frame clones and lacks some. The profile shows about 370,000 clones, roughly nine tenths of them singletons. Germline loops: CDR1 LNHDA, CDR2 SQIVND (reference sequence). The CDR3 runs 18 residues. V lost 6 bases to trimming and J lost 0 bases; unmatched junction nucleotides: 15. V and J are TRBV19 and TRBJ1-1; 8 bases fit TRBD1. The sample was PBMCs or T cells enriched from blood (not recorded which). The sequence came from a man in his late teens or twenties who had recovered from COVID-19. The CDR3 loop is CASRGIGRSGQVNTEAFF. The DNA for the CDR3 is TGTGCCAGTAGAGGCATTGGCCGATCGGGACAGGTGAACACTGAAGCTTTCTTT. Drawing the rest from reference TRBV19 and TRBJ1-1, the complete variable domain is DGGITQSPKYLFRKEGQNVTLSCEQNLNHDAMYWYRQDPGQGLRLIYYSQIVNDFQKGDIAEGYSVSREKKESFPLTVTSAQKNPTAFYLCASRGIGRSGQVNTEAFFGQGTRLTVV.